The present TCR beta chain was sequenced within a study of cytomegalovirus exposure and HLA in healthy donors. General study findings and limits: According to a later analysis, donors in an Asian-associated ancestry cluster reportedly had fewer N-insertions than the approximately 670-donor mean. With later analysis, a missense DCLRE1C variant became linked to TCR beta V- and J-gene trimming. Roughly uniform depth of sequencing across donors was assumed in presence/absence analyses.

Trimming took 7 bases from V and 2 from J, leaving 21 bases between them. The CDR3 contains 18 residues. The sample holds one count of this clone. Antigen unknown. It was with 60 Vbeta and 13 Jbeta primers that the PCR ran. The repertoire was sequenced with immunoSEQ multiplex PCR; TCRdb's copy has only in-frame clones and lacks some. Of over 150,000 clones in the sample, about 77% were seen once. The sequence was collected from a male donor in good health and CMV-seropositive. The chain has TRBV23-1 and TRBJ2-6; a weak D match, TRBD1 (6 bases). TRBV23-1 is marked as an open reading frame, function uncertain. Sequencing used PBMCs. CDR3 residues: CASISEAGESPGANVLTF. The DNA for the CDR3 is TGCGCCAGCATTTCCGAGGCAGGGGAAAGTCCTGGGGCCAACGTCCTGACTTTC.